The subject of this entry is one T cell receptor (beta chain). Its target is not known. The data are from a study of identical twins. Study results and limitations: Twin-shared out-of-frame alpha sequences showed excess low generation probability. Analyses based on zero insertions could be partly confounded by invariant MAIT and iNKT cells.

This CDR3 has 14 amino acids. Germline V CDR1 and CDR2: SGHKS, YYEKEE (reference sequence). V lost 4 bases and J 7 bases, leaving 15 bases between the germline ends. A universal primer site was incorporated via template switching, and the cDNA contained unique molecular identifiers. Using its own MiXCR run on the 5' RACE reads, TCRdb lists one record per CDR3 protein. The sample includes 1.5 million to 2 million distinct CDR3 sequences, less than 35% of them seen just once. V is TRBV5-5 and J is TRBJ1-5, with a weak D call TRBD1 (5 bases). The material sequenced was cord blood. The clonotype comes from a newborn girl in good health. CDR3 DNA: TGTGCCAGCAGCCAGGACACAGGTGGGCAGCCCCAGCATTTT. It is translated as CASSQDTGGQPQHF.